This is a list of T cell receptor beta chains from one sample in a study of cytomegalovirus exposure and HLA in healthy donors. This table comes from immunoSEQ multiplex PCR, and its TCRdb copy is limited to in-frame clones, with some not included. The sample lists more than 150,000 clones, less than 90% seen once, with more than 0.2% in the top ten. Input material: PBMCs. The receptors here all came from a girl under three years old in good health and CMV-seronegative. The CDR3 runs from the conserved cysteine through the conserved F or W. The D gene is left open where the match is weak. Clone size is not always given. Where it is, it says once, few, many or a class for expanded clones.

V gene	J gene	clone size	D gene	CDR3 DNA	CDR3 protein
TRBV7-8	TRBJ2-3	-	TRBD2	TGTGCCAGCAGCGAGCCCTTAGCGGGAGCGGGGACAGATACGCAGTATTTT	CASSEPLAGAGTDTQYF
TRBV6-5	TRBJ2-7	-	-	TGTGCCAGCAGTCGGACAATCCCCCCCTACGAGCAGTACTTC	CASSRTIPPYEQYF
TRBV4-1	TRBJ2-7	-	TRBD2	TGCGCCAGCAGCCACCATCAACCCCGACTAGCAAATTACTACGAGCAGTACTTC	CASSHHQPRLANYYEQYF
TRBV14	TRBJ1-1	-	-	TGTGCCAGCAGCAAACAGCCCAACACTGAAGCTTTCTTT	CASSKQPNTEAFF
TRBV5-1	TRBJ1-1	once	-	TGCGCCAGCAGCCTCACTGGGGGCCATGAAGCTTTCTTT	CASSLTGGHEAFF
TRBV6-1	TRBJ2-7	-	TRBD1	TGTGCCAGCAGTCGGACAGGGGAATACGAGCAGTACTTC	CASSRTGEYEQYF
TRBV27	TRBJ1-5	-	-	TGTGCCAGCAGTTTACGGGGTAGCAATCAGCCCCAGCATTTT	CASSLRGSNQPQHF
TRBV20-1	TRBJ1-3	-	-	TGCAGTGCCAGCCCGGGGGACACCATATATTTT	CSASPGDTIYF
TRBV4-2	TRBJ2-7	-	-	TGTGCCAGCAGCCAAGATCCTACCCCTGACAGAAACTACGAGCAGTACTTC	CASSQDPTPDRNYEQYF
TRBV19	TRBJ2-7	-	TRBD2	TGTGCCAGTAGTGGCCCGGGACTAGGGGACTACGAGCAGTACTTC	CASSGPGLGDYEQYF
TRBV15	TRBJ1-3	-	-	TGTGCCACCAGCAGACAGGGATCTGGAAACACCATATATTTT	CATSRQGSGNTIYF
TRBV5-1	TRBJ2-5	once	TRBD2	TGCGCCAGCAGCTTGTCAGGGAGGGCAGAGACCCAGTACTTC	CASSLSGRAETQYF
TRBV19	TRBJ2-3	-	TRBD1	TGTGCCAGTAGTATAGGACGGACAGGGGCTTTCACAGATACGCAGTATTTT	CASSIGRTGAFTDTQYF
TRBV5-5	TRBJ1-2	-	TRBD1	TGTGCCAGCAGCTCGACAGGGATAAATAACTATGGCTACACCTTC	CASSSTGINNYGYTF
TRBV5-1	TRBJ2-7	once	-	TGCGCCAGCAGCTTGGGACGGGCGGACAACGAGCAGTACTTC	CASSLGRADNEQYF
TRBV27	TRBJ1-1	-	-	TGTGCCAGCAGTTTCGGGGTAAGCACTGAAGCTTTCTTT	CASSFGVSTEAFF
TRBV27	TRBJ2-7	-	-	TGTGCCAGCAGTTTGGGCAGGGGGGCCTACGAGCAGTACTTC	CASSLGRGAYEQYF
TRBV5-1	TRBJ2-5	-	TRBD1	TGCGCCAGTGGATCAGGGGGCAGGGAGACCCAGTACTTC	CASGSGGRETQYF
TRBV6-1	TRBJ1-5	-	-	TGTGCCAGCAGCTCTAGGGAGGGCTCCCAGCATTTT	CASSSREGSQHF
TRBV7-9	TRBJ1-5	-	-	TGTTCCAGCAGCTTGGGCAGCTATCAGCCCCAGCATTTT	CSSSLGSYQPQHF
TRBV6-4	TRBJ2-7	-	TRBD1	TGTGCCAGCGGATACCGGGACAGGTCCGTACGGGAGCAGTACTTC	CASGYRDRSVREQYF
TRBV7-9	TRBJ2-1	-	TRBD1	TGTGCCAGCAGGTACAGGGGGTCCGGCGATGAGCAGTTCTTC	CASRYRGSGDEQFF
TRBV7-9	TRBJ2-1	-	TRBD2	TGTGCCAGCAGCTCCTCGGGAGGCCGGATTTTTTTGAATGAGCAGTTCTTC	CASSSSGGRIFLNEQFF